The T cell receptor (beta chain) described here comes from a study of shared clonotypes between healthy human individuals. Germline V gene sequence: CDR1 LNHNV, CDR2 YYDKDF (reference sequence). The V end was cut by 4 bases, the J end by 2 bases, with 21 bases between. This CDR3 comprises 17 residues. Profiling relied on immunoSEQ multiplex PCR, and the TCRdb table lists in-frame clones only, not all of them. The sample lists millions of clones; approximately 94% were seen once. Naive-designated CD8 cells lacked CD45RO, were positively enriched for CCR7, and omitted terminally differentiated effector memory CD45RA+ cells. All donors qualified as healthy HIV-negative adults and had experienced no recent acute infections or vaccinations.

The source of this sequence is a man between 18 and 29 years old in good health. Some clones in this sample may be carry-over from other donors' samples. The chain couples TRBV15 to TRBJ2-7; D is perhaps TRBD2 (6 bases). Sequencing used naive CD8+ T cells from PBMCs. Here the CDR3 reads CATSTRPIRDSPYEQYF. In nucleotides, the CDR3 is TGTGCCACCAGCACACGCCCGATCCGGGACTCACCCTACGAGCAGTACTTC.